This T cell receptor (beta chain) was sequenced in a study of blood T cell repertoires in COVID-19. V was shortened by 0 bases and J by 5 bases, with 7 bases between the two germline ends. This CDR3 has 13 amino acids. Germline V gene data show CDR1 as SGDLS and CDR2 as YYNGEE. Only in-frame clones appear in the TCRdb table, and some are missing; sequencing was by immunoSEQ multiplex PCR. The data contain 250,000 to 300,000 clones, about nine tenths of them singletons. Sequenced input: peripheral blood. The rearrangement joins TRBV9 to TRBJ2-3, with a possible D match to TRBD2 (5 bases). This clonotype was sampled from a man aged 50 to 59 with acute or convalescent COVID-19. The CDR3 bases are TGTGCCAGCAGCGTAGTCAGCGGAGATACGCAGTATTTT. Its translation: CASSVVSGDTQYF.